These T cell receptor beta chains were read from a single sample in a study of cytomegalovirus exposure and HLA in healthy donors. Some clones are missing from TCRdb's copy, which holds only in-frame ones; the method was immunoSEQ multiplex PCR. The sample records 150,000 to 250,000 clones, about 79% being singletons. Sequenced material: PBMCs. The receptor set was obtained from a boy between 2 and 10 years old in good health and CMV-seronegative. CDR3s include the opening cysteine and the closing phenylalanine or tryptophan. Fields, in order: J gene, D gene, clone size, V gene, CDR3 DNA, CDR3 protein. D genes are given only for firm matches. A clone size is listed for some rows: how often the clone was seen (once, few, many), or a class if it is expanded.

j_call: TRBJ2-3
d_call: -
clone_size: once
v_call: TRBV9
cdr3_nt: TGTGCCAGCAGCGTAGTAGCAGCGGTAGATACGCAGTATTTT
cdr3_aa: CASSVVAAVDTQYF

j_call: TRBJ2-1
d_call: -
clone_size: -
v_call: TRBV7-9
cdr3_nt: TGTGCCAGCTCAGGACAGATCCAAACGCAGTTCTTC
cdr3_aa: CASSGQIQTQFF

j_call: TRBJ2-5
d_call: -
clone_size: few
v_call: TRBV18
cdr3_nt: TGTGCCAGCTCACCAAACGGGGGTACCCAAGAGACCCAGTACTTC
cdr3_aa: CASSPNGGTQETQYF

j_call: TRBJ1-6
d_call: TRBD1
clone_size: -
v_call: TRBV5-1
cdr3_nt: TGCGCCAGCAGCTTTCTGGGACAGGGGCTGGTTTACTCACCCCTCCACTTT
cdr3_aa: CASSFLGQGLVYSPLHF

j_call: TRBJ2-7
d_call: TRBD2
clone_size: few
v_call: TRBV4-1
cdr3_nt: TGCGCCAGCAGCCAAGATCAACCAGCGGGGAGCTCCTACGAGCAGTACTTC
cdr3_aa: CASSQDQPAGSSYEQYF

j_call: TRBJ1-2
d_call: -
clone_size: -
v_call: TRBV25-1
cdr3_nt: TGTGCCAGCAGTGAAAATGAGGCATTCGGCGGCTACACCTTC
cdr3_aa: CASSENEAFGGYTF

j_call: TRBJ1-6
d_call: -
clone_size: -
v_call: TRBV7-9
cdr3_nt: TGTGCCAGCAGCTCCAGATGGGAGCGGTCACCCCTCCACTTT
cdr3_aa: CASSSRWERSPLHF

j_call: TRBJ1-5
d_call: -
clone_size: once
v_call: TRBV6-6
cdr3_nt: TGTGCCAGCAGTTCACAGGGCGGCCAGCCCCAGCATTTT
cdr3_aa: CASSSQGGQPQHF

j_call: TRBJ2-1
d_call: -
clone_size: -
v_call: TRBV5-6
cdr3_nt: TGTGCCAGCAGCTTGGCCATGTCCTACAATGAGCAGTTCTTC
cdr3_aa: CASSLAMSYNEQFF

j_call: TRBJ1-2
d_call: TRBD1
clone_size: -
v_call: TRBV7-2
cdr3_nt: TGTGCCAGCAGCTTAGCCCCGCCGGGACAGGCCTTCTATGGCTACACCTTC
cdr3_aa: CASSLAPPGQAFYGYTF

j_call: TRBJ1-2
d_call: TRBD1
clone_size: -
v_call: TRBV6-5
cdr3_nt: TGTGCCAGCAGTGGACAGGGGAAGTCAGAGGTTGGCTACACCTTC
cdr3_aa: CASSGQGKSEVGYTF

j_call: TRBJ1-1
d_call: TRBD1
clone_size: -
v_call: TRBV25-1
cdr3_nt: TGTGCCAGCAGTGTCTCTCCGGGACAGGGGGCCAGGGTGACTGAAGCTTTCTTT
cdr3_aa: CASSVSPGQGARVTEAFF

j_call: TRBJ1-5
d_call: -
clone_size: once
v_call: TRBV7-2
cdr3_nt: TGTGCCAGCAGCCAACTAAATCAGCCCCAGCATTTT
cdr3_aa: CASSQLNQPQHF

j_call: TRBJ2-2
d_call: -
clone_size: -
v_call: TRBV2
cdr3_nt: TGTGCCAGCATATTGGGCAGGTTCACCGGGGAGCTGTTTTTT
cdr3_aa: CASILGRFTGELFF

j_call: TRBJ1-1
d_call: TRBD1
clone_size: few
v_call: TRBV7-9
cdr3_nt: TGTGCCAGCGGGACCCAGGGGGCAGCTTTCTTT
cdr3_aa: CASGTQGAAFF

j_call: TRBJ1-2
d_call: -
clone_size: -
v_call: TRBV6-6
cdr3_nt: TGTGCCAGCAGTTACGGGCAGCACTATGGCTACACCTTC
cdr3_aa: CASSYGQHYGYTF

j_call: TRBJ2-7
d_call: TRBD1
clone_size: -
v_call: TRBV7-9
cdr3_nt: TGTGCCAGCAGCTTCCGGACAGGGGATTTAAGCGAGCAGTACTTC
cdr3_aa: CASSFRTGDLSEQYF

j_call: TRBJ1-6
d_call: -
clone_size: -
v_call: TRBV5-1
cdr3_nt: TGCGCCAGCAGCACCGGGACAATTAATTCACCCCTCCACTTT
cdr3_aa: CASSTGTINSPLHF

j_call: TRBJ1-3
d_call: -
clone_size: -
v_call: TRBV5-1
cdr3_nt: TGCGCCAGCAGCTTGGGTGGCTTTGATGGAAACACCATATATTTT
cdr3_aa: CASSLGGFDGNTIYF

j_call: TRBJ1-1
d_call: -
clone_size: -
v_call: TRBV25-1
cdr3_nt: TGTGCCAGCAGTGCGACAGGGAACACTGAAGCTTTCTTT
cdr3_aa: CASSATGNTEAFF

j_call: TRBJ1-1
d_call: -
clone_size: -
v_call: TRBV20-1
cdr3_nt: TGCAGTGCTAGAGGAGAGAGTGAAGCTTTCTTT
cdr3_aa: CSARGESEAFF

j_call: TRBJ1-4
d_call: -
clone_size: -
v_call: TRBV6-5
cdr3_nt: TGTGCCAGCAGTTACTCCGGGAGGGAAGAAAAACTGTTTTTT
cdr3_aa: CASSYSGREEKLFF

j_call: TRBJ2-7
d_call: -
clone_size: -
v_call: TRBV20-1
cdr3_nt: TGCAGTGCTAGTCGGGACGAGCAGTACTTC
cdr3_aa: CSASRDEQYF

j_call: TRBJ1-2
d_call: TRBD1
clone_size: -
v_call: TRBV11-1
cdr3_nt: TGTGCCAGCAGCCTGGACAGGCGGAACCGTGGCTACACCTTC
cdr3_aa: CASSLDRRNRGYTF

j_call: TRBJ1-1
d_call: TRBD1
clone_size: -
v_call: TRBV11-1
cdr3_nt: TGTGCCAGCAGCTCTATTTTAACAGGGGCCGCTGAAGCTTTCTTT
cdr3_aa: CASSSILTGAAEAFF

j_call: TRBJ2-5
d_call: -
clone_size: -
v_call: TRBV5-1
cdr3_nt: TGCGCCAGCAGCTTGGGGGGCCCATCGGAGACCCAGTACTTC
cdr3_aa: CASSLGGPSETQYF

j_call: TRBJ1-2
d_call: -
clone_size: -
v_call: TRBV19
cdr3_nt: TGTGCCAGCCACTCACAGGGCTATGGCTACACCTTC
cdr3_aa: CASHSQGYGYTF

j_call: TRBJ2-2
d_call: -
clone_size: -
v_call: TRBV4-2
cdr3_nt: TGTGCCAGCAGCCAAGAGGGCCCTTTCGGGCTGTTTTTT
cdr3_aa: CASSQEGPFGLFF

j_call: TRBJ1-5
d_call: -
clone_size: few
v_call: TRBV4-2
cdr3_nt: TGTGCCAGCAGCGCAGGGGCTACGCAATCCATTCAGCCCCAGCATTTT
cdr3_aa: CASSAGATQSIQPQHF

j_call: TRBJ2-2
d_call: TRBD2
clone_size: -
v_call: TRBV5-1
cdr3_nt: TGCGCCAGCAGCCCCCCCCTAGCGGGGGGGCATACCGGGGAGCTGTTTTTT
cdr3_aa: CASSPPLAGGHTGELFF

j_call: TRBJ1-2
d_call: -
clone_size: -
v_call: TRBV2
cdr3_nt: TGTGCCAGCAGTACGGCCTGGGAGGGTATTTATGGCTACACCTTC
cdr3_aa: CASSTAWEGIYGYTF

j_call: TRBJ2-3
d_call: -
clone_size: -
v_call: TRBV29-1
cdr3_nt: TGCAGCGTTGCAGGCAGGAGCACAGATACGCAGTATTTT
cdr3_aa: CSVAGRSTDTQYF

j_call: TRBJ1-1
d_call: -
clone_size: few
v_call: TRBV4-3
cdr3_nt: TGCGCCAGCAGCCGTTCCGCCAGGGGTTATACTGAAGCTTTCTTT
cdr3_aa: CASSRSARGYTEAFF

j_call: TRBJ2-5
d_call: -
clone_size: -
v_call: TRBV11-2
cdr3_nt: TGTGCCAGCAGCTTAAGCCTGAAAGAGACCCAGTACTTC
cdr3_aa: CASSLSLKETQYF

j_call: TRBJ2-1
d_call: -
clone_size: -
v_call: TRBV19
cdr3_nt: TGTGCCAGTAGTATAGTGTCCGTCTCCTCCTACAATGAGCAGTTCTTC
cdr3_aa: CASSIVSVSSYNEQFF

j_call: TRBJ2-3
d_call: -
clone_size: -
v_call: TRBV9
cdr3_nt: TGTGCCAACGCGCGTCCAGGAGGAAGCACAGATACGCAGTATTTT
cdr3_aa: CANARPGGSTDTQYF

j_call: TRBJ2-1
d_call: -
clone_size: -
v_call: TRBV5-1
cdr3_nt: TGCGCCAGCAGCTTGGGATCGGGCAATGAGCAGTTCTTC
cdr3_aa: CASSLGSGNEQFF

j_call: TRBJ1-2
d_call: TRBD1
clone_size: once
v_call: TRBV4-2
cdr3_nt: TGTGCCAGCAGCCAAGGGACAGGGGGCTATGGCTACACCTTC
cdr3_aa: CASSQGTGGYGYTF

j_call: TRBJ1-2
d_call: -
clone_size: -
v_call: TRBV15
cdr3_nt: TGTGCCACCAGCAGAGATCAAAGGGGGAAAGTACACGGCTACACCTTC
cdr3_aa: CATSRDQRGKVHGYTF

j_call: TRBJ2-1
d_call: TRBD2
clone_size: -
v_call: TRBV27
cdr3_nt: TGTGCCAGCAGTTTATCAGGTGGGGGGGATGAGCAGTTCTTC
cdr3_aa: CASSLSGGGDEQFF

j_call: TRBJ2-5
d_call: TRBD1
clone_size: -
v_call: TRBV2
cdr3_nt: TGTGCCAGCAGTGACGAAGGGGAAGGGACAGCCCAAGAGACCCAGTACTTC
cdr3_aa: CASSDEGEGTAQETQYF

j_call: TRBJ2-7
d_call: TRBD1
clone_size: -
v_call: TRBV5-1
cdr3_nt: TGCGCCAGCAACCCCAGGGGGCTTCCCTCCTACGAGCAGTACTTC
cdr3_aa: CASNPRGLPSYEQYF

j_call: TRBJ2-7
d_call: TRBD1
clone_size: -
v_call: TRBV6-5
cdr3_nt: TGTGCCAGCAGCTACGTCCGGACAGGGGCCCACGAGCAGTACTTC
cdr3_aa: CASSYVRTGAHEQYF

j_call: TRBJ1-2
d_call: TRBD1
clone_size: -
v_call: TRBV19
cdr3_nt: TGTGCCAGTAGCATAGCAGTCCCGGACAGGACTAACTATGGCTACACCTTC
cdr3_aa: CASSIAVPDRTNYGYTF

j_call: TRBJ2-5
d_call: -
clone_size: -
v_call: TRBV4-1
cdr3_nt: TGCGCCAGCAGCCCGCAGGGGAGCCAAGAGACCCAGTACTTC
cdr3_aa: CASSPQGSQETQYF

j_call: TRBJ2-3
d_call: -
clone_size: few
v_call: TRBV5-1
cdr3_nt: TGCGCCAGCAGCTTGATAGGGCAGGGTCTTACAGATACGCAGTATTTT
cdr3_aa: CASSLIGQGLTDTQYF

j_call: TRBJ2-3
d_call: -
clone_size: -
v_call: TRBV19
cdr3_nt: TGTGCCAGTAGTGGGGCAGGGTGGAGGGGCACAGATACGCAGTATTTT
cdr3_aa: CASSGAGWRGTDTQYF